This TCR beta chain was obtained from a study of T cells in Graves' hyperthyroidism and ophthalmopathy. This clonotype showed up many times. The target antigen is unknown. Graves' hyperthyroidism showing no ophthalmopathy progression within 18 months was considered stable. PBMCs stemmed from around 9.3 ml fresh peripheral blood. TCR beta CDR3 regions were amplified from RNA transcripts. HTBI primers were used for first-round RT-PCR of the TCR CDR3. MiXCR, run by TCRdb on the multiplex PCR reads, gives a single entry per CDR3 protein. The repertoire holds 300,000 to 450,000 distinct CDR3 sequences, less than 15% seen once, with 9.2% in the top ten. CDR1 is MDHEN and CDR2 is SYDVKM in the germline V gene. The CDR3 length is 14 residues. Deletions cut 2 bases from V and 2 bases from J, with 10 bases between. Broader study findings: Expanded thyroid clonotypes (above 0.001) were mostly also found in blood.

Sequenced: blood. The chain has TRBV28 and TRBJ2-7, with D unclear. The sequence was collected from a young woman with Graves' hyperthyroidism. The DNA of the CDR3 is TGTGCCAGCAGTTTACGGCGGCCACCCTACGAGCAGTACTTC. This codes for CASSLRRPPYEQYF. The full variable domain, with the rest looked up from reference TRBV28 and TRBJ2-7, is DVKVTQSSRYLVKRTGEKVFLECVQDMDHENMFWYRQDPGLGLRLIYFSYDVKMKEKGDIPEGYSVSREKKERFSLILESASTNQTSMYLCASSLRRPPYEQYFGPGTRLTVT.